Here is one TCR beta chain with its context. The antigen remains undetermined. Germline-derived CDR1 and CDR2 are SGHDT and YYEEEE. The V gene lost 3 bases and the J gene lost 0 bases, with 16 bases spanning the gap. This CDR3 is 16 amino acids long. TCRdb passed the RT-PCR reads through MiXCR, listing each CDR3 protein once. Of 500,000 or so distinct CDR3 sequences listed, approximately 15% are singletons. The data were taken from a study of response to subunit inactivated influenza vaccine. Study results and caveats: Authors suggested seasonal influenza vaccinations each recruit few new T cells.

This specimen was CD4+ T cells sorted from PBMCs, taken around 2 years after vaccination. The chain links TRBV5-6 to TRBJ2-7; D tentatively fits TRBD1 or TRBD2 (5 bases each). This receptor was taken from a man aged 45 to 70 who received an inactivated influenza vaccine. The CDR3 reads CASSYSGTRISYEQYF. CDR3 DNA sequence: TGTGCCAGCAGCTATTCCGGGACGCGCATCTCCTACGAGCAGTACTTC.